This T cell receptor (beta chain) is drawn from a study of beta chain features in type 1 diabetes. Expressed TCRB transcripts got sequenced, as all isolated RNA was reverse transcribed. The method was immunoSEQ multiplex PCR; TCRdb's version includes in-frame clones alone and lacks a portion of them. The table shows a few hundred thousand clones, with around 10% occurring only once. This CDR3 is 13 amino acids long. Germline V gene lookup returns CDR1 MNHEY and CDR2 SVGAGI. The ends were cut back, 5 bases at V and 0 bases at J, with 8 bases in the middle. About this clone: Its antigen remains unidentified.

Overall study findings and caveats: The study found moderately but significantly shorter TCRB CDR3s in all four CD4+ subsets of Type 1 diabetes patients. Possible PCR preference for shorter templates applied equally to patients and controls.

Input material: central memory CD4+ T cells from blood. The clonotype originates from a man aged 25-45 years with type 1 diabetes. The chain combines TRBV6-5 with TRBJ2-7; D is uncertain. DNA of the CDR3: TGTGCCAGCAGTGGAAGTGCCTCCTACGAGCAGTACTTC. It specifies CASSGSASYEQYF.